Listed below are T cell receptor beta chains from one sample, sequenced in a study of blood T cells in healthy people across ages. TCRdb ran MiXCR on the 5' RACE reads and lists one entry per CDR3 protein. The data show approximately 1.5 million distinct CDR3 sequences, with about 31% seen just once and around 11% held by the top ten. Sequencing used blood. The receptors were gathered from a woman in her thirties in good health. The CDR3 runs from the conserved cysteine through the conserved F or W. A D gene is named only where the DNA matches it firmly. Clone size is not always given. Where it is, it says once, few, many or a class for expanded clones.

d_call clone_size j_call v_call cdr3_aa cdr3_nt
TRBD1 few TRBJ2-5 TRBV27 CASSEGTGYQETQYF TGTGCCAGCAGCGAGGGGACAGGTTACCAAGAGACCCAGTACTTC
- - TRBJ2-7 TRBV11-2 CASSLVPGGIPYEQYF TGTGCCAGCAGCTTAGTTCCGGGCGGAATCCCCTACGAGCAGTACTTC
TRBD1 few TRBJ2-7 TRBV27 CASSWDRGMNEQYF TGTGCCAGCAGTTGGGACAGGGGAATGAACGAGCAGTACTTC
- - TRBJ2-5 TRBV9 CASSSSWGNSQETQYF TGTGCCAGCAGCTCCTCTTGGGGGAACAGTCAAGAGACCCAGTACTTC
TRBD1 - TRBJ1-2 TRBV25-1 CASSSYRGQGDYGYTF TGTGCCAGCAGTTCGTACCGGGGACAGGGTGACTATGGCTACACCTTC
TRBD2 - TRBJ2-1 TRBV29-1 CSVEVAKVSGASSYNEQFF TGCAGCGTTGAAGTAGCGAAGGTTAGCGGGGCTTCCTCCTACAATGAGCAGTTCTTC
- few TRBJ2-6 TRBV7-8 CASSLSSRVTSGANVLTF TGTGCCAGCAGCCTTAGTTCCAGGGTTACGTCCGGGGCCAACGTCCTGACTTTC
TRBD2 once TRBJ2-7 TRBV4-2 CASSQEGLAGVNSYEQYF TGTGCCAGCAGCCAAGAGGGACTAGCGGGGGTAAACTCCTACGAGCAGTACTTC
TRBD2 few TRBJ2-1 TRBV2 CASNRASGPYNEQFF TGTGCCAGCAATAGGGCTAGCGGGCCCTACAATGAGCAGTTCTTC
- - TRBJ2-7 TRBV21-1 CASSKDFTYEQYF TGTGCCAGCAGCAAAGACTTCACCTACGAGCAGTACTTC
- few TRBJ2-2 TRBV4-1 CASSQDRGHEELFF TGCGCCAGCAGCCAAGATAGAGGCCACGAGGAGCTGTTTTTT
TRBD2 - TRBJ2-3 TRBV20-1 CSATTSVDTQYF TGCAGTGCTACGACTAGCGTAGATACGCAGTATTTT
TRBD2 - TRBJ2-7 TRBV20-1 CSARGRLAATYEQYF TGCAGTGCTAGAGGTCGACTAGCGGCTACCTACGAGCAGTACTTC
- many TRBJ2-5 TRBV6-5 CARAGAVRETQYF TGTGCCAGAGCCGGCGCAGTGAGGGAGACCCAGTACTTC
TRBD2 - TRBJ2-7 TRBV28 CASSPPGGRLYEQYF TGTGCCAGCAGTCCTCCGGGCGGGAGGCTCTACGAGCAGTACTTC
TRBD2 - TRBJ2-1 TRBV2 CASRARTSGSSNEQFF TGTGCCAGCAGAGCCCGGACTAGCGGGAGCTCTAATGAGCAGTTCTTC
- few TRBJ2-1 TRBV7-8 CASSPTSGHNEQFF TGTGCCAGCAGCCCGACCAGCGGACACAATGAGCAGTTCTTC
TRBD2 - TRBJ2-1 TRBV27 CASSSIAGGPPGEQFF TGTGCCAGCAGTTCAATAGCGGGAGGGCCCCCTGGTGAGCAGTTCTTC
- - TRBJ2-3 TRBV6-2/TRBV6-3 CASSYSSESNTDTQYF TGTGCCAGCAGTTACTCGAGCGAGAGCAACACAGATACGCAGTATTTT
- few TRBJ2-7 TRBV7-8 CASSAFWGSYEQYF TGTGCCAGCAGCGCCTTTTGGGGGTCCTACGAGCAGTACTTC
- - TRBJ2-7 TRBV20-1 CSARSWAGSYEQYF TGCAGTGCTAGATCCTGGGCCGGCTCCTACGAGCAGTACTTC
- few TRBJ2-1 TRBV6-2/TRBV6-3 CASSYGLVWNEQFF TGTGCCAGCAGTTACGGGCTAGTTTGGAATGAGCAGTTCTTC
TRBD1 - TRBJ1-5 TRBV6-1 CASRGTVSQPQHF TGTGCCAGCAGGGGGACAGTCAGTCAGCCCCAGCATTTT
- - TRBJ2-1 TRBV18 CASSPTTETGQFF TGTGCCAGCTCACCCACAACCGAAACTGGGCAGTTCTTC
TRBD1 - TRBJ1-2 TRBV3-1 CASSQVDRGMGYTF TGTGCCAGCAGCCAAGTCGACAGGGGGATGGGCTACACCTTC
- - TRBJ2-3 TRBV7-3 CASSRGTPSTDTQYF TGTGCCAGCAGCCGAGGGACGCCTAGCACAGATACGCAGTATTTT
TRBD1 many TRBJ2-7 TRBV29-1 CSVEDDPRQGSTYEQYF TGCAGCGTTGAAGACGACCCCAGACAGGGTTCGACCTACGAGCAGTACTTC
- many TRBJ2-2 TRBV7-2 CASSVAGELFF TGTGCCAGCAGCGTCGCCGGGGAGCTGTTTTTT
- once TRBJ1-4 TRBV3-1 CASSPSAVSDEKLFF TGTGCCAGCAGCCCTTCGGCAGTTTCTGATGAAAAACTGTTTTTT
- many TRBJ1-5 TRBV18 CASSPVGSDQPQHF TGTGCCAGCTCCCCCGTAGGCTCCGATCAGCCCCAGCATTTT
TRBD2 - TRBJ2-2 TRBV10-2 CASSVAGCDTGELFF TGCGCCAGCAGTGTAGCGGGGTGCGACACCGGGGAGCTGTTTTTT
- - TRBJ2-7 TRBV21-1 CASSKAGSGAPYEQYF TGTGCCAGCAGCAAAGCGGGAAGCGGGGCTCCCTACGAGCAGTACTTC
TRBD1 many TRBJ1-1 TRBV5-1 CASSRGTGDVRTEAFF TGCGCCAGCAGCCGCGGGACAGGCGACGTGCGGACTGAAGCTTTCTTT
- few TRBJ2-7 TRBV5-1 CASSLTGSALDEQYF TGCGCCAGCAGCTTGACGGGATCCGCGCTCGACGAGCAGTACTTC
- - TRBJ1-1 TRBV10-2 CASSDRGGAKTEAFF TGCGCCAGCAGTGATCGTGGCGGGGCGAAGACTGAAGCTTTCTTT
TRBD2 few TRBJ2-1 TRBV27 CASSIQPGLAGVREQFF TGTGCCAGCAGTATCCAACCGGGACTAGCGGGGGTCCGTGAGCAGTTCTTC
TRBD2 - TRBJ2-3 TRBV20-1 CSARKPGTTYTDTQYF TGCAGTGCTAGAAAACCCGGGACTACCTACACAGATACGCAGTATTTT
TRBD2 few TRBJ2-3 TRBV7-2 CASSDPTSGRVDTQYF TGTGCCAGCAGCGATCCGACTAGCGGGAGGGTGGATACGCAGTATTTT
TRBD2 - TRBJ2-1 TRBV20-1 CSAPTSFAGGSNRYNEQFF TGCAGTGCCCCGACTAGCTTTGCGGGAGGGTCGAACCGATACAATGAGCAGTTCTTC
- - TRBJ1-2 TRBV15 CATSGTGIYGYTF TGTGCCACCAGTGGTACAGGGATCTATGGCTACACCTTC
TRBD1 once TRBJ2-2 TRBV20-1 CSAREPGTGGTNTGELFF TGCAGTGCTAGAGAACCCGGGACAGGGGGAACGAACACCGGGGAGCTGTTTTTT
- few TRBJ2-7 TRBV28 CASRVRGRTFYEQYF TGTGCCAGCAGGGTGAGAGGGAGGACTTTCTACGAGCAGTACTTC
- few TRBJ2-5 TRBV4-1 CASSHRPSETQYF TGCGCCAGCAGTCACCGGCCATCCGAGACCCAGTACTTC
- once TRBJ2-7 TRBV20-1 CSPRLAGNSYEQYF TGCAGTCCCCGTCTGGCCGGGAACTCCTACGAGCAGTACTTC
TRBD1 - TRBJ1-4 TRBV7-8 CASSLDRVATNEKLFF TGTGCCAGCAGCCTGGACAGGGTTGCAACTAATGAAAAACTGTTTTTT
TRBD1 few TRBJ2-1 TRBV9 CASSADRGFYNEQFF TGTGCCAGCAGCGCGGACAGGGGGTTCTACAATGAGCAGTTCTTC
- - TRBJ2-2 TRBV29-1 CSVEDGRQDAGERFF TGCAGCGTTGAAGATGGACGGCAGGATGCCGGGGAGCGGTTTTTT
TRBD1 few TRBJ2-3 TRBV20-1 CSARNGQGITDTQYF TGCAGTGCTAGAAACGGACAGGGTATTACAGATACGCAGTATTTT